The clone carrying this TCR beta chain was recorded at least ten times. Its specificity is not known. V lost 3 bases and J 3 bases, leaving 17 bases between the germline ends. Germline V lookup: CDR1 KGHSH, CDR2 LQKENI. CDR3 length equals 17 residues. This sample was included in a study of read filtering for tumor transcriptome and immune sequencing. Study results and limitations: IR-seq captured clonotypes deeper and more reliably than RNA-seq.

The library was built from around 380 ng RNA with molecular barcoded adaptors for alpha/delta and beta/gamma chains. TCRdb re-derived calls from the reads in MiXCR, one entry per CDR3 protein. The data show 20,000 to 30,000 distinct CDR3 sequences, approximately 23% seen once. The gene calls are TRBV18 and TRBJ1-4; no definite D call. This receptor was taken from a donor aged 40 or older with multiple myeloma. Sequencing was carried out using a population of CD138-negative cells sorted from bone marrow. CDR3: CASSPSLDRESNEKLFF. DNA of the CDR3: TGTGCCAGCTCACCTTCATTAGACCGAGAATCTAATGAAAAACTGTTTTTT. The full variable domain, rest sourced from reference TRBV18 and TRBJ1-4, is NAGVMQNPRHLVRRRGQEARLRCSPMKGHSHVYWYRQLPEEGLKFMVYLQKENIIDESGMPKERFSAEFPKEGPSILRIQQVVRGDSAAYFCASSPSLDRESNEKLFFGSGTQLSVL.